The 28 T cell receptor beta chains below were found in one sample sequenced in a study of CD8 T cells in ankylosing spondylitis. General study points: What appeared characteristic of ankylosing spondylitis blood was a TCR beta motif of fewer than ten highly homologous variants.

No antigen has been identified for these receptors. A single record per CDR3 protein comes from TCRdb applying MiXCR to the 5' RACE reads. The sample includes about 500,000 distinct CDR3 sequences, under 5.5% of them seen just once. The sample comprised blood, either unsorted or a sorted T cell fraction (not recorded which). The receptors come from a male donor with ankylosing spondylitis.

The table lists this clonotype with many counts. The V call is TRBV5-5, the J call TRBJ2-3; 7 bases fit TRBD2. CDR3 size: 16 residues. The V segment lost 4 bases and the J segment 2 bases; nucleotides outside the gene matches: 10. From germline, CDR1 is SGHKS and CDR2 YYEKEE (reference sequence). In DNA form, the CDR3 reads TGTGCCAGCAGCCGAGGACTAGTGGGACCCACAGATACGCAGTATTTT. This sequence encodes CASSRGLVGPTDTQYF.

As regards this clonotype: This may be a read error: a much more frequent sequence differs by one nucleotide. The rearrangement links TRBV10-3 to TRBJ1-1; 7 bases fit TRBD1. Germline V gene lookup returns CDR1 ENHRY and CDR2 SYGVKD. The CDR3 covers 16 residues. The chain's CDR3 is CDISELGGGKNTEAFF. In DNA, the CDR3 is TGTGACATCAGTGAGCTAGGAGGGGGCAAGAACACTGAAGCTTTCTTT.

The table lists this clonotype with many counts. CDR3 protein: CATSDLPGQPNTGELFF. As DNA, the CDR3 is TGTGCCACCAGTGATTTGCCGGGACAGCCGAACACCGGGGAGCTGTTTTTT. V usage is TRBV24-1 and J usage is TRBJ2-2; 7 bases fit TRBD1. Germline V gene data show CDR1 as KGHDR and CDR2 as SFDVKD. The CDR3 totals 17 residues. V lost 0 bases to trimming and J lost 0 bases; unmatched junction nucleotides: 3.

This clonotype was detected ten times or more. The rearrangement joins TRBV24-1 to TRBJ2-2, with D tentatively TRBD1 (6 bases). The ends were cut back, 0 bases at V and 2 bases at J, with 18 bases in the middle. CDR3 length: 19 residues. Looked up from germline, CDR1 is KGHDR and CDR2 is SFDVKD. In DNA, the CDR3 is TGTGCCACCAGTGATTTGGGGGGCACCACCAGTCAAAACACCGGGGAGCTGTTTTTT. Amino acid sequence: CATSDLGGTTSQNTGELFF.

This clonotype was observed at least ten times. The CDR3 DNA follows: TGTGCCAGCAGCGTAGGTGGGACAGCATTCTCTGGGGCCAACGTCCTGACTTTC. Its protein product is CASSVGGTAFSGANVLTF. The rearrangement uses TRBV9 and TRBJ2-6; 7 bases are a match to TRBD1. With V trimmed by 0 bases and J by 0 bases, 6 bases remained unmatched. CDR3 length: 18 residues. The germline V gene encodes CDR1 SGDLS and CDR2 YYNGEE.

Many counts were recorded for this clonotype. This rearrangement joins TRBV10-3 to TRBJ1-5; D ambiguous. CDR1 and CDR2 from the germline V gene are ENHRY and SYGVKD. Deletions cut 4 bases from V and 0 bases from J, with 4 bases between. There are 13 residues in the CDR3. CDR3 region: CAISAVSNQPQHF. The CDR3 region has the DNA TGTGCCATCAGTGCAGTTAGCAATCAGCCCCAGCATTTT.

This clonotype was observed many times. This chain connects TRBV18 to TRBJ1-2, with D maybe TRBD1 (6 bases). CDR1 KGHSH and CDR2 LQKENI come from the germline V gene. CDR3 size: 15 residues. Trimming stripped 3 bases from V and 2 bases from J, with 13 bases between. The CDR3 sequence: CASSPLGQRNYGYTF. In nucleotides, the CDR3 is TGTGCCAGCTCACCCCTAGGACAGCGGAACTATGGCTACACCTTC.

This clonotype was observed many times. V is TRBV5-1 and J is TRBJ1-2; D is perhaps TRBD1 (5 bases). Trimming took 0 bases from V and 3 from J, leaving 9 bases between them. This CDR3 has 14 amino acids. Per germline, CDR1 SGHRS and CDR2 YFSETQ. The CDR3 region is CASSLVGTDYGYTF. The CDR3 coding sequence is TGCGCCAGCAGCTTGGTTGGGACGGACTATGGCTACACCTTC.

This clonotype was counted ten times or more. This chain links TRBV29-1 with TRBJ2-1; D gene unclear. This CDR3 spans 12 amino acids. V was shortened by 3 bases and J by 3 bases, with 6 bases between the two germline ends. From germline, CDR1 is SQVTM and CDR2 ANQGSEA. The CDR3 spells CSVEFSYNEQFF. CDR3 bases: TGCAGCGTTGAGTTTAGCTACAATGAGCAGTTCTTC.

This clonotype was observed many times. CDR3 sequence (DNA): TGCGCCAGCAGCCCGGGACAGGGAATCAACACCGGGGAGCTGTTTTTT. Its translation is CASSPGQGINTGELFF. The chain is built from TRBV4-3 and TRBJ2-2, with TRBD1 matching over 9 bases. Germline V CDR1 and CDR2: LGHNA, YSLEER. This CDR3 has 16 amino acids. The V and J ends lost 4 bases and 2 bases, in that order; junction bases with no gene match: 5.

This clonotype appeared a few times. The chain recombines TRBV20-1 with TRBJ2-3; 13 positions match TRBD2. The CDR3 has 16 amino acids. Germline V gene sequence: CDR1 DFQATT, CDR2 SNEGSKA (reference sequence). V trimming: 6 bases; J trimming: 4 bases; junction bases outside the gene matches: 10. The CDR3 bases are TGCAGTGCATCGGGACTAGCGGGAACAATGGCAGATACGCAGTATTTT. Translation gives CSASGLAGTMADTQYF.

This clonotype was seen repeatedly, ten times or more. CDR3 nucleotide sequence: TGCGCCAGCAGCACCCGGACAGGAGACTACAATGAGCAGTTCTTC. Amino acid sequence: CASSTRTGDYNEQFF. The V call is TRBV5-1, the J call TRBJ2-1, with 7 positions matching TRBD1. In germline, CDR1 is SGHRS, CDR2 YFSETQ. With 4 bases clipped from V and 3 bases from J, the junction kept 7 bases outside the gene matches. This CDR3 has 15 residues.

This clonotype was picked up many times. V gene TRBV12-3 or TRBV12-4 combines with J gene TRBJ2-7, with 7 positions matching TRBD2. The CDR3 consists of 14 residues. V gave up 5 bases and J gave up 7 bases; unmatched junction bases: 11. The CDR3 reads CASSPGGSPFEQYF. Here the CDR3 DNA reads TGTGCCAGCAGTCCCGGGGGGTCACCTTTTGAGCAGTACTTC.

Ten or more counts support this clonotype. This chain uses TRBV16 with TRBJ1-4; D gene unclear. The CDR3 spans 15 residues. Germline V gives CDR1 KGHSY, CDR2 FQNENV. Trimming pared 3 bases from V and 4 bases from J, leaving 12 bases between. The CDR3 DNA follows: TGTGCCAGCAGCCACCCCCGCAGGAATAATGAAAAACTGTTTTTT. Amino acids: CASSHPRRNNEKLFF.

At least ten counts were recorded for this clonotype. The rearrangement links TRBV7-2 to TRBJ2-1; D remains ambiguous. V lost 5 bases and J 1 base, leaving 9 bases between the germline ends. Germline CDR1 is SGHTA and CDR2 is FQGNSA. The CDR3 consists of 14 residues. CDR3 DNA: TGTGCCAGCAGCCCCGGTAGGTCCTACAATGAGCAGTTCTTC. Its protein is CASSPGRSYNEQFF.

Ten or more counts support this clonotype. This chain uses TRBV7-6 with TRBJ1-5; 9 bases are a match to TRBD1. The germline V gene encodes CDR1 SGHVS and CDR2 FNYEAQ. This CDR3 is 15 amino acids long. J gave up 6 bases and V 1 base, and 4 bases lay outside the gene matches. In DNA, the CDR3 is TGTGCCAGCAGCTTAGAGGACAGGGGCCGTCAGCCCCAGCATTTT. Protein: CASSLEDRGRQPQHF.

This clonotype appeared many times. The J gene is TRBJ1-5, the V gene TRBV28; TRBD1 agrees at 11 bases. CDR1 is MDHEN, CDR2 SYDVKM, per germline. This CDR3 region has 12 residues. J was trimmed by 7 bases and V by 11 bases; bases with no gene match: 4. The CDR3 reads CAGGQGGQPQHF. Written as DNA, the CDR3 is TGTGCCGGGGGACAGGGGGGCCAGCCCCAGCATTTT. Combining the CDR3 with reference TRBV28 and TRBJ1-5 gives the whole variable domain DVKVTQSSRYLVKRTGEKVFLECVQDMDHENMFWYRQDPGLGLRLIYFSYDVKMKEKGDIPEGYSVSREKKERFSLILESASTNQTSMYLCAGGQGGQPQHFGDGTRLSIL.

This clonotype has ten or more counts. The rearrangement joins TRBV4-2 to TRBJ2-1; possibly TRBD1 or TRBD2 for D (5 bases each). V was cut by 2 bases and J by 5 bases, with 16 bases left in between. Germline CDR1 is LGHNA and CDR2 is YNFKEQ. The CDR3 runs to 16 residues. Here the CDR3 reads CASSQLSGDANNEQFF. The CDR3 DNA is TGTGCCAGCAGCCAACTTTCCGGGGACGCCAACAATGAGCAGTTCTTC.

This clonotype turned up a few times. The rearrangement joins TRBV30 to TRBJ2-1; D call uncertain. The CDR3 is 12 residues long. CDR1 and CDR2 (germline): GTSNPN, SVGIG (reference sequence). Trimming pared 0 bases from V and 7 bases from J, leaving 7 bases between. The CDR3 region has the DNA TGTGCCTGGAGTGTAACAGCGAATGAGCAGTTCTTC. Translated: CAWSVTANEQFF. Variable domain in full (rest from reference TRBV30 and TRBJ2-1): SQTIHQWPATLVQPVGSPLSLECTVEGTSNPNLYWYRQAAGRGLQLLFYSVGIGQISSEVPQNLSASRPQDRQFILSSKKLLLSDSGFYLCAWSVTANEQFFGPGTRLTVL.

This clonotype has at least ten counts. The chain combines TRBV5-6 with TRBJ1-2; 7 bases match TRBD1. This CDR3 contains 12 residues. J gave up 7 bases and V 4 bases, and 4 bases lay outside the gene matches. CDR1 is SGHDT and CDR2 is YYEEEE in the germline V gene. CDR3 sequence reads: CASSSYRGGYTF. The CDR3 bases are TGTGCCAGCAGCAGTTACAGGGGTGGCTACACCTTC.

The chain combines TRBV6-2 or TRBV6-3 with TRBJ2-5; 7 bases agree with TRBD1. The CDR3 runs to 14 residues. The germline V gene encodes CDR1 MNHEY and CDR2 SVGEGT. The junction had 9 bases not matched to a gene; V was cut back by 6 bases and J by 5 bases. The CDR3 nucleotides read TGTGCCAGCAGCCTGACAGGGTGGATCGAGACCCAGTACTTC. Translation: CASSLTGWIETQYF.

This clonotype was detected many times. V usage is TRBV24-1 and J usage is TRBJ2-1, with no clear D. The germline V gene has CDR1 KGHDR and CDR2 SFDVKD. This CDR3 has 13 amino acids. V lost 3 bases and J 12 bases, leaving 14 bases between the germline ends. CDR3 nucleotides: TGTGCCACCAGTGATCTGGATGGGCAAGGGCAGTTCTTC. Protein product: CATSDLDGQGQFF.

This clonotype came up many times. The genes are TRBV5-6 and TRBJ2-7; 8 bases line up with TRBD2. Germline CDR1 reads SGHDT; CDR2 reads YYEEEE. The CDR3 is 15 residues long. V lost 7 bases and J lost 1; bases outside the gene matches: 10. The CDR3 is CASRSGGVLSYEQYF. CDR3 sequence (DNA): TGTGCCAGCCGGTCCGGGGGGGTTCTTTCCTACGAGCAGTACTTC.

This clonotype was found many times. The rearrangement uses TRBV7-6 and TRBJ2-6; no definite D call. Deletions cut 2 bases from V and 0 bases from J, with 11 bases between. This CDR3 is 17 amino acids long. Germline-derived CDR1 and CDR2 are SGHVS and FNYEAQ. Here the CDR3 DNA reads TGTGCCAGCAGCTTAAACTCGCCCACCTCTGGGGCCAACGTCCTGACTTTC. Translation gives CASSLNSPTSGANVLTF.

The sample holds many counts of this clonotype. The chain is built from TRBV7-3 and TRBJ1-1; TRBD1 is a possible D gene (6 bases). The CDR3 covers 14 residues. The germline V gene encodes CDR1 SGHTA and CDR2 FQGTGA. The V and J ends lost 1 base and 2 bases respectively, with 8 bases between them. The CDR3 bases are TGTGCCAGCAGCTTAAGGGGACAAAACACTGAAGCTTTCTTT. This encodes CASSLRGQNTEAFF.

This clonotype was observed at least ten times. This chain joins TRBV28 and TRBJ1-2; TRBD1 might be the D (5 bases). The CDR3 has 14 residues. V lost 6 bases and J 3 bases, leaving 14 bases between the germline ends. Per the germline V gene, CDR1 is MDHEN and CDR2 is SYDVKM. The CDR3 nucleotides read TGTGCCAGCAGCGTTCAGGGAGGGGACTATGGCTACACCTTC. Translated, it gives CASSVQGGDYGYTF.

This clonotype was found many times. This chain uses TRBV20-1 with TRBJ1-4; tentative D call: TRBD1 (5 bases). Germline-derived CDR1 and CDR2 are DFQATT and SNEGSKA (reference sequence). V was trimmed by 0 bases and J by 0 bases, leaving 14 bases between them. The CDR3 has 17 residues. The CDR3 nucleotides are TGCAGTGCTAGAGACAGGGATTCAGGGACAACTAATGAAAAACTGTTTTTT. Residues: CSARDRDSGTTNEKLFF.

This clonotype was counted at least ten times. The CDR3: CASTISLQLAGVAQYF. CDR3 sequence (DNA): TGTGCCAGCACCATCTCCTTACAACTAGCGGGAGTCGCGCAGTACTTC. The chain uses TRBV6-1 and TRBJ2-7; 11 bases align to TRBD2. Unmatched junction bases numbered 17, after V lost 7 bases and J lost 9 bases. The CDR3 extends over 16 amino acids. Germline V CDR1 and CDR2: MNHNS, SASEGT.